The clone carrying this TCR beta chain is termed medium-sized. The sample originates from a study of PD-1 blockade in classical Hodgkin lymphoma. Germline CDR1 is MNHEY and CDR2 is SMNVEV (reference sequence). This CDR3 is built from 13 residues. The V gene lost 3 bases and the J gene lost 8 bases, with 13 bases spanning the gap. Regarding time point: cycle 4 day 1 (C4D1), after six to seven weeks of nivolumab. Each patient's relapse followed autologous stem cell transplantation, and brentuximab vedotin exposure varied. The authors enriched CD8+ T cells from thawed PBMCs via magnetic negative selection. The table came from immunoSEQ multiplex PCR; TCRdb's copy has only in-frame clones and leaves some out. Of about 2,500 clones in the sample, roughly 57% were seen once.

The specimen comprised CD8+ T cells from blood, sampled before the fourth cycle of nivolumab. The rearrangement joins TRBV27 to TRBJ1-1; D gene unclear. The clonotype was recovered from a human donor with classical Hodgkin lymphoma. The CDR3 region is CASSFTAASEAFF. As DNA, the CDR3 is TGTGCCAGCAGTTTTACTGCGGCGTCAGAAGCTTTCTTT.